This TCR beta chain was recovered during a study of CD8+ T cells in alopecia areata. TCR sequencing used cDNA made by reverse transcription of extracted RNA. TCRdb's copy holds only in-frame clones and misses some; the assay was immunoSEQ multiplex PCR. The table has more than 90,000 clones, 55% to 75% seen once. The germline V gene has CDR1 PRHDT and CDR2 FYEKMQ (reference sequence). The CDR3 loop spans 15 amino acids. The V end was cut by 7 bases, the J end by 0 bases, with 13 bases between. Treatment meaning: oral pan-JAK inhibitor, 5-10 mg twice daily. Patients with alopecia areata provided lesional scalp punch biopsies as well as peripheral blood.

The sample in question was CD8+ T cells sorted from blood, obtained between weeks 55 and 65, from a patient treated with tofacitinib. The clonotype was recovered from a human donor with alopecia areata. The chain couples TRBV13 to TRBJ2-1; D unclear. The CDR3 region is CASTMGRSSYNEQFF. The CDR3 region has the DNA TGTGCCAGCACGATGGGTCGAAGCTCCTACAATGAGCAGTTCTTC.